This T cell receptor (beta chain) was recovered during a study of response to subunit inactivated influenza vaccine. This clonotype was counted once. What it binds is not known. V was pared by 3 bases and J by 7 bases, with 6 bases of the junction left unmatched. This CDR3 has 12 residues. The germline V gene has CDR1 DFQATT and CDR2 SNEGSKA (reference sequence). Whole-study results and caveats: Authors suggested each seasonal flu vaccination may recruit only limited numbers of new T cells.

MiXCR was run by TCRdb on the RT-PCR reads, yielding one entry per CDR3 protein. In the table there are 800,000 to 1,000,000 distinct CDR3 sequences, 21% of which are singletons. This sequence originates from a man in his forties or fifties who received an inactivated influenza vaccine. The chain recombines TRBV20-1 with TRBJ2-7; 7 positions agree with TRBD1. This sample comprised PBMCs from blood, obtained 5 days after vaccination. The CDR3 region is CSARETGREQYF. CDR3 DNA: TGCAGTGCTAGGGAGACAGGGCGGGAGCAGTACTTC.